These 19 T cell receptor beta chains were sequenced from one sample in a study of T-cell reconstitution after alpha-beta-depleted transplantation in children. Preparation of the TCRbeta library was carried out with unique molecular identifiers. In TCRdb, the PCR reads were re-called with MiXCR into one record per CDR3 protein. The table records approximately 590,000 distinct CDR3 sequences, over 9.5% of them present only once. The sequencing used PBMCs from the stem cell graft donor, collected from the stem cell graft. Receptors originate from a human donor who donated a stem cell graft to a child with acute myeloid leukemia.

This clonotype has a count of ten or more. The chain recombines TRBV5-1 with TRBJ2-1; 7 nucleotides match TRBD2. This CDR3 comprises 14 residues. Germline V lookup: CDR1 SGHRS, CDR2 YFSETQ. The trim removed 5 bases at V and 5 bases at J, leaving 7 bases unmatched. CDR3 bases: TGCGCCAGCAGGGGCGGGAGCTTGGACAATGAGCAGTTCTTC. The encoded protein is CASRGGSLDNEQFF.

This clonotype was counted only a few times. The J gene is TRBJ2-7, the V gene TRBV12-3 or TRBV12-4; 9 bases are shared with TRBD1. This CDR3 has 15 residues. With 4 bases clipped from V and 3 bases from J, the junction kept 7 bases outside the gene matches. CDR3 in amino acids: CASSSPAGQGYEQYF. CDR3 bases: TGTGCCAGCAGTTCCCCCGCGGGACAGGGCTACGAGCAGTACTTC.

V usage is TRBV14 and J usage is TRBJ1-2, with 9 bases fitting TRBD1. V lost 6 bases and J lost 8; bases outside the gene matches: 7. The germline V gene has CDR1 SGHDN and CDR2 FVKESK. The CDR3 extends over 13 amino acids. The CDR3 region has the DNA TGTGCCAGCAGAACACAGGGGGCGCAAGGCTACACCTTC. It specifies CASRTQGAQGYTF.

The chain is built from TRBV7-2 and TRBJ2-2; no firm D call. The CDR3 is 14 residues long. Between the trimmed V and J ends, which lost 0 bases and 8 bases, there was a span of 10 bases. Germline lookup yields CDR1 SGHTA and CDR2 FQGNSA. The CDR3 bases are TGTGCCAGCAGCTTAGCGACCGGCACGGGGGAGCTGTTTTTT. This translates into CASSLATGTGELFF. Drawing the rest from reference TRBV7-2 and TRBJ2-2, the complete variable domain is GAGVSQSPSNKVTEKGKDVELRCDPISGHTALYWYRQSLGQGLEFLIYFQGNSAPDKSGLPSDRFSAERTGGSVSTLTIQRTQQEDSAVYLCASSLATGTGELFFGEGSRLTVL.

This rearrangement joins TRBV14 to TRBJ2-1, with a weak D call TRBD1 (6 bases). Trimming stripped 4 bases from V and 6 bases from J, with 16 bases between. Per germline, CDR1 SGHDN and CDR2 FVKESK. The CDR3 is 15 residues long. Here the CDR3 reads CASSPPRTAINEQFF. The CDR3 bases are TGTGCCAGCAGCCCCCCCCGGACAGCCATCAATGAGCAGTTCTTC.

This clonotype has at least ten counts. CDR3: CAISESGPGEQFF. As DNA, the CDR3 is TGTGCCATCAGTGAGTCAGGGCCCGGTGAGCAGTTCTTC. The V call is TRBV10-3, the J call TRBJ2-1, with D hard to call. V dropped 0 bases and J dropped 9 bases, with 9 bases sitting between them. CDR1 is ENHRY, CDR2 SYGVKD, per germline. The CDR3 runs 13 residues.

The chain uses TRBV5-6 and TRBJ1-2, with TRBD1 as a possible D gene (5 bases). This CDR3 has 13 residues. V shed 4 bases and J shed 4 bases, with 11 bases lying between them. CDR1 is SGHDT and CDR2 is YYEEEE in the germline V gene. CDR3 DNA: TGTGCCAGCAGCCTCATCAGGGCCTATGGCTACACCTTC. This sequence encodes CASSLIRAYGYTF.

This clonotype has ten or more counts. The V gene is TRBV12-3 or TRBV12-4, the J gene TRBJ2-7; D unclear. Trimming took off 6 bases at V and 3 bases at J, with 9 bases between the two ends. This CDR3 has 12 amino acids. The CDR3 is CASSPFSYEQYF. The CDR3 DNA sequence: TGTGCCAGCAGCCCGTTCAGCTACGAGCAGTACTTC.

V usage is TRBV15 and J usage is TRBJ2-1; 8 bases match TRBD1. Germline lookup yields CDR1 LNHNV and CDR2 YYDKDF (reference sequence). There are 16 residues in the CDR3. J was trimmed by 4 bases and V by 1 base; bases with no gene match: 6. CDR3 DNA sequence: TGTGCCACCAGCAGAGTTGACAGGGGAATTTACAATGAGCAGTTCTTC. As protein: CATSRVDRGIYNEQFF.

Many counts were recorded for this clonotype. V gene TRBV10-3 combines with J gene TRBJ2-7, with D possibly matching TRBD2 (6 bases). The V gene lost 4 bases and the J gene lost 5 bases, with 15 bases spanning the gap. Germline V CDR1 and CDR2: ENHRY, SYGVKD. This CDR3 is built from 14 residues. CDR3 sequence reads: CAISGVEGGHEQYF. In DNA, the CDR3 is TGTGCCATCAGTGGGGTGGAGGGAGGCCACGAGCAGTACTTC.

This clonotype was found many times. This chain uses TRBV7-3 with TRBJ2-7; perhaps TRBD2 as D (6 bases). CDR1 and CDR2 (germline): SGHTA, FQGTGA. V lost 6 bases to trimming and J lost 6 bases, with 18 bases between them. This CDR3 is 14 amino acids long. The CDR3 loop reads CASSQLGGKGEQYF. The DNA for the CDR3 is TGTGCCAGCAGTCAGCTGGGGGGAAAGGGCGAGCAGTACTTC.

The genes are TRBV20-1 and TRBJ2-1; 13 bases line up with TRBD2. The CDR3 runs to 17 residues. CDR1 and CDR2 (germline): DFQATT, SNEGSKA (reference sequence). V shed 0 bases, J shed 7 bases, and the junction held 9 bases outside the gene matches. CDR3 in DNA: TGCAGTGCTAGAGATCTCCGGACTAGCGGGAGTAGGAATGAGCAGTTCTTC. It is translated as CSARDLRTSGSRNEQFF.

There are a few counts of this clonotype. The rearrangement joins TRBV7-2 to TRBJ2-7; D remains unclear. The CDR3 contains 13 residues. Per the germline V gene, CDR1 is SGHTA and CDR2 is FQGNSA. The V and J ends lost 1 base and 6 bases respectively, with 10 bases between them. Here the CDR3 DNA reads TGTGCCAGCAGCTTAGTCTCCCGTGCCGAGCAGTACTTC. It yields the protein CASSLVSRAEQYF.

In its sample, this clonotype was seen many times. CDR3 DNA: TGTGCCACCCAGGACAGCTATAATTCACCCCTCCACTTT. Translating gives CATQDSYNSPLHF. The V gene is TRBV15, the J gene TRBJ1-6; perhaps TRBD1 as D (6 bases). Trimming removed 8 bases at V and 3 bases at J, with 8 bases between. The CDR3 runs 13 residues. From germline, CDR1 is LNHNV and CDR2 YYDKDF (reference sequence).

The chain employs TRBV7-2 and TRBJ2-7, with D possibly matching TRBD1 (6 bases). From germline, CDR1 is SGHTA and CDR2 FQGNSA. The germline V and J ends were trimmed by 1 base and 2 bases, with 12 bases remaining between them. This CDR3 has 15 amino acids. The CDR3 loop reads CASSLGHGQTYEQYF. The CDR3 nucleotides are TGTGCCAGCAGCTTAGGTCACGGACAGACCTACGAGCAGTACTTC.

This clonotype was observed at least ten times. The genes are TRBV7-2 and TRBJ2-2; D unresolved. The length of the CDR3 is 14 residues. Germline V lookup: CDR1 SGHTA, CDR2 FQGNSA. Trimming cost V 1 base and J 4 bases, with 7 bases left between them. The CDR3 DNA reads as TGTGCCAGCAGCTTAGGAGGAAGCACCGGGGAGCTGTTTTTT. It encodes CASSLGGSTGELFF.

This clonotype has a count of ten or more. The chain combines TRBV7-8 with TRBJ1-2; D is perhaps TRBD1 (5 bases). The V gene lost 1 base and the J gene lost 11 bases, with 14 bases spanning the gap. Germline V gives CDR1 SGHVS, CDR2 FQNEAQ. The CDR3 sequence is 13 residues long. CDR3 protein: CASSLVASRGYTF. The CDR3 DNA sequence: TGTGCCAGCAGCTTAGTCGCTTCACGGGGGTACACCTTC.

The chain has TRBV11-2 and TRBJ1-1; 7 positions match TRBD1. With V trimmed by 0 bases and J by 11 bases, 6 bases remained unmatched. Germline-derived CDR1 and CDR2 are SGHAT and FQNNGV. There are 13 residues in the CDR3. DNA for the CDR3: TGTGCCAGCAGCTTAGAAGCTCAGGGGGGTGCTTTCTTT. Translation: CASSLEAQGGAFF. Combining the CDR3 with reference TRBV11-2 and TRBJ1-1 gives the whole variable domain EAGVAQSPRYKIIEKRQSVAFWCNPISGHATLYWYQQILGQGPKLLIQFQNNGVVDDSQLPKDRFSAERLKGVDSTLKIQPAKLEDSAVYLCASSLEAQGGAFFGQGTRLTVV.

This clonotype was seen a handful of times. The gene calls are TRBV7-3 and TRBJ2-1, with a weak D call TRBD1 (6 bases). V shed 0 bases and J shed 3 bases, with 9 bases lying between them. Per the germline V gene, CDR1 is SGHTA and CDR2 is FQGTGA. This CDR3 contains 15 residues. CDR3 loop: CASSLTPGDYNEQFF. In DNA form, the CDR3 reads TGTGCCAGCAGCTTAACGCCAGGGGACTACAATGAGCAGTTCTTC.